Below, 29 T cell receptor beta chains from the same sample are listed, as sequenced in a study of T cell repertoires in cytomegalovirus infection. MiXCR was run by TCRdb on the reads, yielding one entry per CDR3 protein. This table holds about 700,000 distinct CDR3 sequences, approximately 33% found once. These receptors' antigens are unknown. Sequencing used cultured PBMCs, obtained from culture after CMV antigen stimulation. These receptors all stem from a human donor in good health (CMV status not recorded). Some clones in this sample may be carry-over from other donors' samples.

This chain joins TRBV24-1 and TRBJ2-2; 8 positions match TRBD2. Trimming removed 4 bases from V and 6 bases from J; junction bases left unmatched: 12. The CDR3 covers 17 residues. Germline V CDR1 and CDR2: KGHDR, SFDVKD. DNA for the CDR3: TGTGCCACCAGTGACCCCCGGGGGAGCGGGAGTGCCGGGGAGCTGTTTTTT. Translated, it gives CATSDPRGSGSAGELFF.

CDR3 protein: CASSLLKEKQYF. In DNA, the CDR3 is TGTGCCAGCAGCTTATTGAAAGAAAAGCAGTACTTC. This chain connects TRBV7-2 to TRBJ2-7, with D uncertain. This CDR3 has 12 residues. Germline CDR1 and CDR2: SGHTA and FQGNSA. The ends were cut back, 2 bases at V and 8 bases at J, with 10 bases in the middle.

The sample holds many counts of this clonotype. J is TRBJ2-5 and V is TRBV7-9; 9 positions match TRBD1. The germline V gene encodes CDR1 SEHNR and CDR2 FQNEAQ (reference sequence). Trimming took 2 bases from V and 5 from J; bases not matched to a gene: 9. The CDR3 is made up of 16 amino acids. CDR3 sequence reads: CASSLPRNRGQETQYF. The CDR3 nucleotides are TGTGCCAGCAGCTTACCCCGCAACAGGGGGCAGGAGACCCAGTACTTC.

There are a few counts of this clonotype. The chain is built from TRBV12-3 or TRBV12-4 and TRBJ1-5; D not resolved. V lost 5 bases and J lost 0, with 17 bases in between. This CDR3 is 17 amino acids long. Here the CDR3 reads CASSPRKSAYSNQPQHF. As DNA, the CDR3 is TGTGCCAGCAGTCCCAGAAAGAGTGCATATAGCAATCAGCCCCAGCATTTT.

V gene TRBV18 combines with J gene TRBJ1-6, with D unresolved. The CDR3 has 15 residues. V was trimmed by 8 bases and J by 7 bases, leaving 18 bases between them. Germline V gives CDR1 KGHSH, CDR2 LQKENI. CDR3 loop: CASQEVGLQNSPLHF. DNA for the CDR3: TGTGCCAGCCAAGAAGTCGGTCTGCAGAATTCACCCCTCCACTTT.

The V gene is TRBV2, the J gene TRBJ2-7; 11 positions agree with TRBD2. Germline lookup yields CDR1 SNHLY and CDR2 FYNNEI. This CDR3 contains 14 residues. Trimming at V came to 3 bases and at J to 6 bases, leaving 4 bases not matched to a gene. The CDR3 DNA reads TGTGCCAGCAGTGAGTTGCTAGCGGGAGGCGAGCAGTACTTC. This codes for CASSELLAGGEQYF.

The V call is TRBV6-5, the J call TRBJ1-2; D not certain. The CDR3 is made up of 14 amino acids. Germline V gives CDR1 MNHEY, CDR2 SVGAGI. V was pared by 2 bases and J by 5 bases, with 12 bases between. The CDR3 loop reads CASSYRLSAYGYTF. In DNA form, the CDR3 reads TGTGCCAGCAGTTACAGGCTCAGCGCTTATGGCTACACCTTC.

This sequence joins TRBV4-1 and TRBJ2-2, with D maybe TRBD2 (5 bases). Trimming cost V 5 bases and J 3 bases, with 7 bases left between them. Germline CDR1 MGHRA, CDR2 YSYEKL. CDR3 length: 13 residues. The CDR3 loop is CASSGSYTGELFF. The CDR3 DNA is TGCGCCAGCAGCGGGAGCTACACCGGGGAGCTGTTTTTT.

The CDR3 DNA follows: TGTGCCGCCGGACAGGGAGCATTTAATTCACCCCTCCACTTT. This codes for CAAGQGAFNSPLHF. This sequence joins TRBV19 and TRBJ1-6, with 8 bases matching TRBD1. Per germline, CDR1 LNHDA and CDR2 SQIVND (reference sequence). The length of the CDR3 is 14 residues. V shed 11 bases, J shed 6 bases, and the junction held 9 bases outside the gene matches.

This clonotype was seen ten or more times. The chain combines TRBV7-2 with TRBJ2-5; D is tentatively TRBD1 or TRBD2 (6 bases each). V lost 5 bases and J lost 5, with 12 bases in between. There are 13 residues in the CDR3. Germline V gene sequence: CDR1 SGHTA, CDR2 FQGNSA. CDR3 DNA: TGTGCCAGCAGCGTTACAGGGAGGGAGACCCAGTACTTC. This gives the protein CASSVTGRETQYF.

This clonotype showed up many times. The chain combines TRBV27 with TRBJ1-1; D is unresolved. The length of the CDR3 is 14 residues. The germline V and J ends were trimmed by 6 bases and 2 bases, with 13 bases remaining between them. Germline values: CDR1 MNHEY, CDR2 SMNVEV (reference sequence). CDR3 protein: CASSLGRLNTEAFF. The CDR3 DNA follows: TGTGCCAGCAGCTTGGGCAGACTAAACACTGAAGCTTTCTTT.

The chain recombines TRBV12-3 or TRBV12-4 with TRBJ1-5; D is undetermined. The CDR3 is 17 residues long. V was cut by 1 base and J by 2 bases, with 15 bases left in between. CDR3 sequence reads: CASSLEQSPLRNQPQHF. The CDR3 DNA is TGTGCCAGCAGTTTAGAACAGAGTCCCCTCCGCAATCAGCCCCAGCATTTT.

This chain connects TRBV10-1 to TRBJ2-7; D gene unclear. V was cut by 3 bases and J by 3 bases, with 15 bases left in between. The germline V gene encodes CDR1 WNHNN and CDR2 SYGVQD (reference sequence). The CDR3 is 15 residues long. The CDR3: CASSDGSSGGYEQYF. The CDR3 bases are TGCGCCAGCAGTGATGGCTCCTCAGGCGGCTACGAGCAGTACTTC.

This clonotype showed up many times. The V gene is TRBV28, the J gene TRBJ1-5; D unresolved. V dropped 5 bases and J dropped 0 bases, with 17 bases sitting between them. The CDR3 sequence is 17 residues long. In germline, CDR1 is MDHEN, CDR2 SYDVKM. In nucleotides, the CDR3 is TGTGCCAGCAGTCTTTATCCCCGGGCTTATAGCAATCAGCCCCAGCATTTT. This sequence encodes CASSLYPRAYSNQPQHF.

This clonotype was detected a few times. This chain uses TRBV12-3 or TRBV12-4 with TRBJ2-7, with D maybe TRBD2 (6 bases). Trimming cost V 5 bases and J 2 bases, with 13 bases left between them. The CDR3 extends over 14 amino acids. CDR3 sequence reads: CASSRDLPPYEQYF. CDR3 bases: TGTGCCAGCAGTAGGGACTTACCTCCCTACGAGCAGTACTTC.

This clonotype was counted between two and nine times. This chain uses TRBV19 with TRBJ2-3; TRBD1 is a possible D gene (6 bases). Germline V gene lookup returns CDR1 LNHDA and CDR2 SQIVND (reference sequence). The V and J ends lost 4 bases and 6 bases respectively, with 20 bases between them. The CDR3 runs 16 residues. CDR3 sequence (DNA): TGTGCCAGTAGTACCAGGGGTAATATTGCTGGGGATACGCAGTATTTT. Amino acids: CASSTRGNIAGDTQYF. The whole variable domain, filled in from reference TRBV19 and TRBJ2-3, reads DGGITQSPKYLFRKEGQNVTLSCEQNLNHDAMYWYRQDPGQGLRLIYYSQIVNDFQKGDIAEGYSVSREKKESFPLTVTSAQKNPTAFYLCASSTRGNIAGDTQYFGPGTRLTVL.

The genes are TRBV12-3 or TRBV12-4 and TRBJ2-3, with D perhaps matching TRBD1 (5 bases). The V gene lost 6 bases and the J gene lost 1 base, with 11 bases spanning the gap. CDR3 length equals 14 residues. CDR3 protein: CASRRQTGTDTQYF. As DNA, the CDR3 is TGTGCCAGCAGACGTCAGACAGGCACAGATACGCAGTATTTT.

The J gene is TRBJ2-7, the V gene TRBV12-3 or TRBV12-4; TRBD2 agrees at 11 bases. V lost 8 bases, J lost 3 bases, and 6 bases stayed unmatched. The CDR3 totals 14 residues. Here the CDR3 reads CASAPTSGSYEQYF. The CDR3 coding sequence is TGTGCCAGCGCCCCCACTAGCGGGAGCTACGAGCAGTACTTC.

The chain recombines TRBV5-8 with TRBJ1-2; 9 nucleotides align to TRBD1. The germline V gene encodes CDR1 SGHTS and CDR2 YDEGEE. V lost 9 bases and J lost 7; bases outside the gene matches: 10. The CDR3 loop spans 13 amino acids. CDR3 amino acids: CATFPGQGFGYTF. In DNA form, the CDR3 reads TGTGCCACATTCCCGGGACAGGGTTTTGGCTACACCTTC.

In its sample, this clonotype was seen a few times. This CDR3 is CASSRDSPRDTIYF. The CDR3 coding sequence is TGTGCCAGCAGTCGAGACAGCCCTCGGGACACCATATATTTT. This chain connects TRBV12-3 or TRBV12-4 to TRBJ1-3; the D gene is possibly TRBD1 (5 bases). The V end was cut by 5 bases, the J end by 8 bases, with 16 bases between. CDR3 size: 14 residues.

CDR3 nucleotides: TGTGCCAGTTCCCACGGCGACGCTTTCTACGAGCAGTACTTC. Its translation: CASSHGDAFYEQYF. This chain links TRBV19 with TRBJ2-7; D remains ambiguous. This CDR3 region has 14 residues. The V gene lost 8 bases and the J gene lost 3 bases, with 17 bases spanning the gap. The germline V gene has CDR1 LNHDA and CDR2 SQIVND (reference sequence).

This clonotype has a handful of counts. The rearrangement uses TRBV20-1 and TRBJ1-2; D is unclear. The CDR3 contains 18 residues. In germline, CDR1 is DFQATT, CDR2 SNEGSKA (reference sequence). Trimming stripped 0 bases from V and 0 bases from J, with 20 bases between. CDR3 DNA: TGCAGTGCTAGAGATCCAATTTTCAGCCCTCTCCCTAACTATGGCTACACCTTC. Amino acid sequence: CSARDPIFSPLPNYGYTF.

The rearrangement uses TRBV30 and TRBJ2-1, with 14 nucleotides matching TRBD2. Germline trimming cut 5 bases from V and 7 bases from J; bases unmatched to any gene: 4. There are 14 residues in the CDR3. Germline CDR1 and CDR2: GTSNPN and SVGIG (reference sequence). CDR3 DNA: TGTGCCTGGGAGGGACTAGCGGGAGTTAATGAGCAGTTCTTC. This codes for CAWEGLAGVNEQFF.

This sequence joins TRBV18 and TRBJ2-5; 7 nucleotides match TRBD2. The V and J ends lost 1 base and 4 bases, in that order; junction bases with no gene match: 12. Germline V gives CDR1 KGHSH, CDR2 LQKENI. The CDR3 is 17 amino acids. As DNA, the CDR3 is TGTGCCAGCTCACCACGCAAATCGGCGGGAGAAATAGAGACCCAGTACTTC. The encoded protein is CASSPRKSAGEIETQYF.

The chain recombines TRBV6-6 with TRBJ1-5; no firm D call. Germline values: CDR1 MNHNY, CDR2 SVGAGI (reference sequence). This CDR3 is built from 14 residues. V dropped 2 bases and J dropped 3 bases, with 8 bases sitting between them. The CDR3 loop is CASSYAGFNQPQHF. As DNA, the CDR3 is TGTGCCAGCAGTTACGCTGGGTTCAATCAGCCCCAGCATTTT.

The V call is TRBV5-4, the J call TRBJ1-1, with TRBD1 as a possible D gene (6 bases). V was clipped by 3 bases and J by 0 bases, with 15 bases between them. This CDR3 spans 16 amino acids. CDR1 SGHNT and CDR2 YYREEE come from the germline V gene (reference sequence). The CDR3 protein is CASSYLRQEMNTEAFF. The CDR3 region has the DNA TGTGCCAGCAGCTACCTAAGACAGGAGATGAACACTGAAGCTTTCTTT.

This clonotype appeared a few times. DNA of the CDR3: TGTGCCAGCAGTTTAGCGGGATACGGTGACGAGCAGTACTTC. Its translation: CASSLAGYGDEQYF. V gene TRBV12-3 or TRBV12-4 combines with J gene TRBJ2-7, with D uncertain. Deletions cut 0 bases from V and 5 bases from J, with 11 bases between. This CDR3 has 14 residues.

This clonotype has only a few counts. This chain connects TRBV7-6 to TRBJ1-3; D is unresolved. Germline V gene sequence: CDR1 SGHVS, CDR2 FNYEAQ. V dropped 4 bases and J dropped 0 bases, with 13 bases sitting between them. The CDR3 has 16 residues. The CDR3 sequence: CASSSPGRDSGNTIYF. Written as DNA, the CDR3 is TGTGCCAGCAGCTCCCCAGGACGGGACTCTGGAAACACCATATATTTT. The whole variable domain, remainder taken from reference TRBV7-6 and TRBJ1-3, is GAGVSQSPRYKVTKRGQDVALRCDPISGHVSLYWYRQALGQGPEFLTYFNYEAQQDKSGLPNDRFSAERPEGSISTLTIQRTEQRDSAMYRCASSSPGRDSGNTIYFGEGSWLTVV.

V usage is TRBV20-1 and J usage is TRBJ2-3; no clear D. Germline CDR1 and CDR2: DFQATT and SNEGSKA (reference sequence). The CDR3 sequence is 12 residues long. Between the trimmed V and J ends, which lost 0 bases and 5 bases, there was a span of 6 bases. The CDR3 protein is CSARDDKDTQYF. The CDR3 DNA is TGCAGTGCTAGAGATGATAAAGATACGCAGTATTTT.